Listed below are T cell receptor beta chains from one sample, sequenced in a study of blood T cell repertoires in COVID-19. Assay used: immunoSEQ multiplex PCR; TCRdb lists only in-frame clones, some missing. The top ten hold 6.9% of the sample, which has about 66,000 clones, 86% seen once. The sample consisted of peripheral blood. The receptors derive from a middle-aged man with active COVID-19. The CDR3 runs from the conserved cysteine through the conserved F or W. Each record gives: clone size, D gene, V gene, J gene, CDR3 protein, CDR3 DNA. D genes are given only for firm matches. For some rows the clone size is stated as once, few or many, or as a class when expanded; others skip it.

clone_size: -
d_call: TRBD2
v_call: TRBV3-1/TRBV3-2
j_call: TRBJ2-5
cdr3_aa: CASSQGTSGGAGETQYF
cdr3_nt: TGTGCCAGCAGCCAAGGGACTAGCGGGGGGGCCGGCGAGACCCAGTACTTC

clone_size: -
d_call: TRBD1
v_call: TRBV19
j_call: TRBJ1-6
cdr3_aa: CASSSGDRGNSPLHF
cdr3_nt: TGTGCCAGTAGTAGCGGGGACAGAGGTAATTCACCCCTCCACTTT

clone_size: -
d_call: -
v_call: TRBV5-8
j_call: TRBJ1-5
cdr3_aa: CASSLGRRGDNQPQHF
cdr3_nt: TGTGCCAGCAGCTTGGGGCGGCGGGGTGACAATCAGCCCCAGCATTTT

clone_size: -
d_call: -
v_call: TRBV5-5
j_call: TRBJ1-4
cdr3_aa: CASSLRGGNEKLFF
cdr3_nt: TGTGCCAGCAGCTTGCGAGGGGGTAATGAAAAACTGTTTTTT

clone_size: -
d_call: TRBD1
v_call: TRBV24-1
j_call: TRBJ1-5
cdr3_aa: CATSHRDRTTSSNQPQHF
cdr3_nt: TGTGCCACCAGCCACCGGGACAGGACTACATCTAGCAATCAGCCCCAGCATTTT

clone_size: -
d_call: -
v_call: TRBV3-1/TRBV3-2
j_call: TRBJ1-3
cdr3_aa: CASSQDVGRVSPRNTIYF
cdr3_nt: TGTGCCAGCAGCCAAGATGTTGGCAGGGTATCGCCTAGAAACACCATATATTTT

clone_size: -
d_call: TRBD1
v_call: TRBV2
j_call: TRBJ1-5
cdr3_aa: CASSGGTGLSNQPQHF
cdr3_nt: TGTGCCAGCAGTGGCGGGACAGGCCTTAGCAATCAGCCCCAGCATTTT

clone_size: -
d_call: -
v_call: TRBV6-5
j_call: TRBJ1-5
cdr3_aa: CASSRAGDSTKPQHF
cdr3_nt: TGTGCCAGCAGTCGAGCAGGGGATTCGACGAAGCCCCAGCATTTT

clone_size: -
d_call: TRBD1
v_call: TRBV5-6
j_call: TRBJ1-2
cdr3_aa: CASSTTGQLYGYTF
cdr3_nt: TGTGCCAGCAGCACTACGGGACAGCTCTATGGCTACACCTTC

clone_size: few
d_call: -
v_call: TRBV18
j_call: TRBJ2-1
cdr3_aa: CASSGGRDNEQFF
cdr3_nt: TGTGCCAGCTCAGGAGGACGAGACAATGAGCAGTTCTTC

clone_size: -
d_call: -
v_call: TRBV9
j_call: TRBJ2-3
cdr3_aa: CASSVGGMSTDTQYF
cdr3_nt: TGTGCCAGCAGCGTAGGAGGTATGAGCACAGATACGCAGTATTTT

clone_size: -
d_call: TRBD1
v_call: TRBV9
j_call: TRBJ1-4
cdr3_aa: CASSALGQSDEKLFF
cdr3_nt: TGTGCCAGCAGCGCCTTGGGACAGAGTGATGAAAAACTGTTTTTT

clone_size: -
d_call: TRBD1
v_call: TRBV5-1
j_call: TRBJ1-4
cdr3_aa: CASTLDRATDEKLFF
cdr3_nt: TGCGCCAGTACCCTCGACAGGGCCACCGATGAAAAACTGTTTTTT

clone_size: -
d_call: TRBD1
v_call: TRBV6-5
j_call: TRBJ1-5
cdr3_aa: CASSIISTGHQPQHF
cdr3_nt: TGTGCCAGCAGCATAATTTCGACAGGGCACCAGCCCCAGCATTTT

clone_size: -
d_call: -
v_call: TRBV9
j_call: TRBJ1-2
cdr3_aa: CASSGHRERNYGYTF
cdr3_nt: TGTGCCAGCAGCGGACACAGGGAACGCAACTATGGCTACACCTTC

clone_size: -
d_call: TRBD1
v_call: TRBV19
j_call: TRBJ1-2
cdr3_aa: CASSASSTGSYGYTF
cdr3_nt: TGTGCCAGTAGTGCTTCATCGACAGGGTCCTATGGCTACACCTTC

clone_size: -
d_call: -
v_call: TRBV5-1
j_call: TRBJ1-1
cdr3_aa: CASSLVGATFEAFF
cdr3_nt: TGCGCCAGCAGCTTGGTGGGGGCTACATTTGAAGCTTTCTTT

clone_size: -
d_call: TRBD1
v_call: TRBV6-5
j_call: TRBJ2-2
cdr3_aa: CASSLDRVQLFF
cdr3_nt: TGTGCCAGCAGTCTGGACAGGGTTCAGCTGTTTTTT

clone_size: -
d_call: -
v_call: TRBV7-9
j_call: TRBJ1-1
cdr3_aa: CASSFPGQNTEAFF
cdr3_nt: TGTGCCAGCAGCTTCCCGGGACAAAACACTGAAGCTTTCTTT

clone_size: once
d_call: TRBD2
v_call: TRBV5-1
j_call: TRBJ2-5
cdr3_aa: CASSVEGLAGGPQETQYF
cdr3_nt: TGCGCCAGCAGCGTGGAGGGACTAGCGGGGGGCCCCCAGGAGACCCAGTACTTC

clone_size: -
d_call: -
v_call: TRBV19
j_call: TRBJ2-5
cdr3_aa: CASSIGEGVAGETQYF
cdr3_nt: TGTGCCAGTAGTATAGGTGAGGGAGTGGCAGGAGAGACCCAGTACTTC

clone_size: -
d_call: TRBD2
v_call: TRBV6-1
j_call: TRBJ2-1
cdr3_aa: CASSVGVLAGGNEQFF
cdr3_nt: TGTGCCAGCAGTGTAGGTGTACTAGCGGGAGGTAATGAGCAGTTCTTC

clone_size: -
d_call: -
v_call: TRBV9
j_call: TRBJ2-1
cdr3_aa: CASSVGSGEGSFSYNEQFF
cdr3_nt: TGTGCCAGCAGCGTAGGCTCAGGGGAGGGGAGCTTCTCCTACAATGAGCAGTTCTTC

clone_size: -
d_call: -
v_call: TRBV27
j_call: TRBJ2-1
cdr3_aa: CASSLTGAPNEQFF
cdr3_nt: TGTGCCAGCAGTTTAACGGGAGCCCCCAATGAGCAGTTCTTC

clone_size: once
d_call: -
v_call: TRBV6-2/TRBV6-3
j_call: TRBJ1-4
cdr3_aa: CASSYLAGDEKLFF
cdr3_nt: TGTGCCAGCAGTTACTTGGCAGGGGACGAAAAACTGTTTTTT

clone_size: -
d_call: TRBD1
v_call: TRBV29-1
j_call: TRBJ1-2
cdr3_aa: CSVSTGVPDYTF
cdr3_nt: TGCAGCGTTTCCACAGGGGTCCCCGACTACACCTTC

clone_size: -
d_call: TRBD2
v_call: TRBV5-1
j_call: TRBJ2-1
cdr3_aa: CASSLATSANNEQFF
cdr3_nt: TGCGCCAGCAGCTTGGCAACTAGCGCAAACAATGAGCAGTTCTTC

clone_size: -
d_call: TRBD2
v_call: TRBV14
j_call: TRBJ2-3
cdr3_aa: CASSHRQLAGGGDTQYF
cdr3_nt: TGTGCCAGCAGCCATAGGCAATTGGCGGGAGGAGGGGATACGCAGTATTTT

clone_size: -
d_call: TRBD1
v_call: TRBV29-1
j_call: TRBJ1-4
cdr3_aa: CSVELQGVEKLFF
cdr3_nt: TGCAGCGTTGAACTACAGGGGGTGGAAAAACTGTTTTTT

clone_size: -
d_call: TRBD1
v_call: TRBV19
j_call: TRBJ2-6
cdr3_aa: CASSIARGQGASGANVLTF
cdr3_nt: TGTGCCAGTAGTATTGCTCGAGGACAGGGGGCCTCTGGGGCCAACGTCCTGACTTTC

clone_size: once
d_call: -
v_call: TRBV7-8
j_call: TRBJ2-5
cdr3_aa: CASSLDAGQRSETQYF
cdr3_nt: TGTGCCAGCAGCTTAGATGCCGGACAGAGGTCGGAGACCCAGTACTTC

clone_size: -
d_call: TRBD2
v_call: TRBV7-6
j_call: TRBJ2-1
cdr3_aa: CASSSLAGGPAVEQFF
cdr3_nt: TGTGCCAGCAGCTCGCTAGCGGGGGGGCCCGCCGTGGAGCAGTTCTTC

clone_size: -
d_call: TRBD2
v_call: TRBV7-2
j_call: TRBJ2-2
cdr3_aa: CASSSTSGFSNTGELFF
cdr3_nt: TGTGCCAGCAGCTCCACTAGCGGGTTTTCGAACACCGGGGAGCTGTTTTTT

clone_size: -
d_call: -
v_call: TRBV12-3/TRBV12-4
j_call: TRBJ1-2
cdr3_aa: CASSSVGGNGYTF
cdr3_nt: TGTGCCAGCAGTTCGGTAGGAGGGAATGGCTACACCTTC

clone_size: -
d_call: TRBD1
v_call: TRBV14
j_call: TRBJ2-3
cdr3_aa: CASSPGGTGVLAEITDTQYF
cdr3_nt: TGTGCCAGCAGCCCAGGCGGGACAGGGGTACTAGCGGAGATCACAGATACGCAGTATTTT

clone_size: -
d_call: TRBD1
v_call: TRBV2
j_call: TRBJ2-7
cdr3_aa: CASRPGQASYEQYF
cdr3_nt: TGTGCCAGCAGGCCGGGACAGGCTTCCTACGAGCAGTACTTC

clone_size: -
d_call: TRBD1
v_call: TRBV6-5
j_call: TRBJ2-1
cdr3_aa: CASSYRGQGFNEQFF
cdr3_nt: TGTGCCAGCAGTTACCGCGGACAGGGTTTCAATGAGCAGTTCTTC

clone_size: -
d_call: -
v_call: TRBV7-3
j_call: TRBJ2-2
cdr3_aa: CASSSQGGIGELFF
cdr3_nt: TGTGCCAGCAGCTCCCAAGGGGGAATCGGGGAGCTGTTTTTT

clone_size: -
d_call: -
v_call: TRBV29-1
j_call: TRBJ2-1
cdr3_aa: CSVGKAGNEQFF
cdr3_nt: TGCAGCGTGGGTAAAGCGGGCAATGAGCAGTTCTTC

clone_size: once
d_call: TRBD2
v_call: TRBV9
j_call: TRBJ2-1
cdr3_aa: CASSVAGGINNEQFF
cdr3_nt: TGTGCCAGCAGCGTAGCGGGAGGGATTAACAATGAGCAGTTCTTC

clone_size: few
d_call: -
v_call: TRBV6-1
j_call: TRBJ2-1
cdr3_aa: CASSEGAGEYNEQFF
cdr3_nt: TGTGCCAGCAGTGAAGGCGCCGGAGAGTACAATGAGCAGTTCTTC

clone_size: few
d_call: -
v_call: TRBV18
j_call: TRBJ2-4
cdr3_aa: CASSPPTGVAKNIQYF
cdr3_nt: TGTGCCAGCTCACCACCGACGGGGGTAGCCAAAAACATTCAGTACTTC

clone_size: -
d_call: -
v_call: TRBV3-1/TRBV3-2
j_call: TRBJ2-4
cdr3_aa: CASSRVSPLQRKNIQYF
cdr3_nt: TGTGCCAGCAGCAGAGTTAGTCCATTGCAAAGAAAAAACATTCAGTACTTC

clone_size: -
d_call: -
v_call: TRBV7-3
j_call: TRBJ2-5
cdr3_aa: CASSRQQQETQYF
cdr3_nt: TGTGCCAGCTCCAGACAGCAGCAAGAGACCCAGTACTTC

clone_size: -
d_call: TRBD1
v_call: TRBV6-5
j_call: TRBJ1-5
cdr3_aa: CASSDGQGSNQPQHF
cdr3_nt: TGTGCCAGCAGCGATGGACAGGGTAGCAATCAGCCCCAGCATTTT

clone_size: once
d_call: -
v_call: TRBV14
j_call: TRBJ1-4
cdr3_aa: CASSQGIWTYIEGEKLFF
cdr3_nt: TGTGCCAGCAGCCAAGGAATTTGGACCTATATAGAGGGTGAAAAACTGTTTTTT

clone_size: -
d_call: TRBD2
v_call: TRBV7-8
j_call: TRBJ2-5
cdr3_aa: CASSPGLAGGYQETQYF
cdr3_nt: TGTGCCAGCAGCCCAGGACTAGCGGGGGGGTATCAAGAGACCCAGTACTTC

clone_size: -
d_call: -
v_call: TRBV11-2
j_call: TRBJ2-2
cdr3_aa: CASSLVALQGGSGELFF
cdr3_nt: TGTGCCAGCAGCTTAGTTGCCCTACAGGGCGGCAGCGGGGAGCTGTTTTTT

clone_size: -
d_call: -
v_call: TRBV5-1
j_call: TRBJ2-1
cdr3_aa: CASSLGATSLINEQFF
cdr3_nt: TGCGCCAGCAGCTTGGGGGCGACTAGTTTAATCAATGAGCAGTTCTTC

clone_size: -
d_call: -
v_call: TRBV11-2
j_call: TRBJ1-6
cdr3_aa: CASSLRDSPLHF
cdr3_nt: TGTGCCAGCAGCTTACGGGATTCACCCCTCCACTTT

clone_size: -
d_call: TRBD1
v_call: TRBV7-6
j_call: TRBJ2-7
cdr3_aa: CASSRDRSSYEQYF
cdr3_nt: TGTGCCAGCAGCCGGGACAGGAGCTCCTACGAGCAGTACTTC